These 16 T cell receptor beta chains were all obtained from the same sample, sequenced in a study of T cells in Graves' hyperthyroidism and ophthalmopathy. RNA transcripts gave rise to amplified TCR beta CDR3 regions. The study used the HTBI primer set for a first-round RT-PCR of the TCR CDR3. TCRdb used MiXCR to reprocess the multiplex PCR reads, holding one entry per CDR3 protein. This table holds a few hundred thousand distinct CDR3 sequences, around 13% found once. The sample was blood. The source of these receptors is a woman aged 18-29 years with Graves' hyperthyroidism.

A word on this clonotype: A much larger clone sits a single nucleotide away, making a read error possible. The chain uses TRBV11-2 and TRBJ2-1, with D perhaps matching TRBD2 (5 bases). CDR3 length: 13 residues. V was pared by 0 bases and J by 8 bases, with 8 bases between. Germline CDR1 SGHAT, CDR2 FQNNGV. Here the CDR3 reads CASSLEDSDEQFF. In nucleotides, the CDR3 is TGTGCCAGCAGCTTAGAGGATAGCGATGAGCAGTTCTTC. Filled out from reference TRBV11-2 and TRBJ2-1, the complete variable domain reads EAGVAQSPRYKIIEKRQSVAFWCNPISGHATLYWYQQILGQGPKLLIQFQNNGVVDDSQLPKDRFSAERLKGVDSTLKIQPAKLEDSAVYLCASSLEDSDEQFFGPGTRLTVL.

This clonotype was seen many times. The chain has TRBV28 and TRBJ1-2; a possible D gene is TRBD1 (6 bases). Trimming took off 2 bases at V and 4 bases at J, with 8 bases between the two ends. CDR1 is MDHEN and CDR2 is SYDVKM in the germline V gene. The CDR3 runs 13 residues. The DNA of the CDR3 is TGTGCCAGCAGTTTAAGGGGGGTCTATGGCTACACCTTC. It encodes CASSLRGVYGYTF.

The gene calls are TRBV27 and TRBJ2-7; no clear D gene. The CDR3 has 14 residues. In germline, CDR1 is MNHEY, CDR2 SMNVEV (reference sequence). V was cut by 3 bases and J by 2 bases, with 11 bases left in between. Here the CDR3 reads CASSFRLVPYEQYF. CDR3 nucleotides: TGTGCCAGCAGTTTTCGGTTGGTTCCCTACGAGCAGTACTTC.

This clonotype was detected a few times. The chain is built from TRBV27 and TRBJ2-7, with 7 positions matching TRBD2. Germline trimming cut 4 bases from V and 3 bases from J; bases unmatched to any gene: 12. In germline, CDR1 is MNHEY, CDR2 SMNVEV (reference sequence). CDR3 length: 16 residues. CDR3 sequence reads: CASSSPLGGSIYEQYF. The CDR3, as DNA: TGTGCCAGCAGTTCGCCGCTCGGCGGGAGTATCTACGAGCAGTACTTC.

This clonotype appeared many times. This chain links TRBV5-1 with TRBJ2-2, with no clear D. The CDR3 is 14 amino acids. The V gene's germline CDR1 is SGHRS and CDR2 YFSETQ. Between the trimmed V and J ends, which lost 0 bases and 6 bases, there was a span of 9 bases. DNA of the CDR3: TGCGCCAGCAGCTTGGGCAGTAATCCCGGGGAGCTGTTTTTT. Encoded protein: CASSLGSNPGELFF.

The V gene is TRBV6-5, the J gene TRBJ1-1, with TRBD1 as a possible D gene (6 bases). The V gene's germline CDR1 is MNHEY and CDR2 SVGAGI. The CDR3 has 14 residues. V lost 2 bases, J lost 5 bases, and 12 bases lay in between. CDR3 sequence reads: CASSYIPGETEAFF. In nucleotides, the CDR3 is TGTGCCAGCAGTTACATCCCAGGGGAGACTGAAGCTTTCTTT.

This clonotype was found a few times. The chain employs TRBV5-1 and TRBJ2-2; D gene unclear. The germline V gene encodes CDR1 SGHRS and CDR2 YFSETQ. This CDR3 comprises 14 residues. V was trimmed by 4 bases and J by 3 bases, leaving 10 bases between them. The CDR3 coding sequence is TGCGCCAGCAGCCCCCTCTCTTACACCGGGGAGCTGTTTTTT. Translated: CASSPLSYTGELFF.

This clonotype was picked up many times. This chain joins TRBV28 and TRBJ2-7, with 7 nucleotides matching TRBD2. The trim removed 7 bases at V and 4 bases at J, leaving 10 bases unmatched. CDR1 is MDHEN, CDR2 SYDVKM, per germline. This CDR3 region has 14 residues. CDR3 region: CASTWAGVMYEQYF. As DNA, the CDR3 is TGTGCCAGCACCTGGGCGGGAGTCATGTACGAGCAGTACTTC.

This clonotype has ten or more counts. This chain links TRBV2 with TRBJ1-1; D may be TRBD1 (5 bases). The CDR3 is made up of 14 amino acids. Trimming cost V 6 bases and J 6 bases, with 17 bases left between them. Per germline, CDR1 SNHLY and CDR2 FYNNEI. As DNA, the CDR3 is TGTGCCAGCAGCCTCTCGGGGGATTCCCCTGAAGCTTTCTTT. This encodes CASSLSGDSPEAFF. Filled out from reference TRBV2 and TRBJ1-1, the complete variable domain reads EPEVTQTPSHQVTQMGQEVILRCVPISNHLYFYWYRQILGQKVEFLVSFYNNEISEKSEIFDDQFSVERPDGSNFTLKIRSTKLEDSAMYFCASSLSGDSPEAFFGQGTRLTVV.

The table lists this clonotype with many counts. V usage is TRBV29-1 and J usage is TRBJ2-5; 8 bases align to TRBD1. Germline V gene data show CDR1 as SQVTM and CDR2 as ANQGSEA. Unmatched junction bases numbered 7, after V lost 7 bases and J lost 3 bases. The CDR3 has 13 amino acids. CDR3 in DNA: TGCAGCGGCGAGGACAGGGCTAAAGAGACCCAGTACTTC. Translating it yields CSGEDRAKETQYF.

There are many counts of this clonotype. V gene TRBV12-3 or TRBV12-4 combines with J gene TRBJ2-5; 8 nucleotides agree with TRBD2. The CDR3 extends over 15 amino acids. Trimming removed 3 bases from V and 5 bases from J; junction bases left unmatched: 8. CDR3 DNA sequence: TGTGCCAGCAGTTTGGGACTAGAACGTCGGGAGACCCAGTACTTC. Its translation is CASSLGLERRETQYF.

This chain links TRBV19 with TRBJ2-1; D remains ambiguous. Germline V CDR1 and CDR2: LNHDA, SQIVND (reference sequence). V lost 4 bases and J 6 bases, leaving 7 bases between the germline ends. CDR3 length equals 12 residues. The DNA for the CDR3 is TGTGCCAGTAGTAGTGAGTCCAATGAGCAGTTCTTC. It yields the protein CASSSESNEQFF.

At least ten counts were recorded for this clonotype. This chain uses TRBV10-3 with TRBJ2-7; the match to TRBD2 covers 11 bases. Looked up from germline, CDR1 is ENHRY and CDR2 is SYGVKD. V trimming: 8 bases; J trimming: 3 bases; junction bases outside the gene matches: 3. The CDR3 has 13 residues. The CDR3 DNA is TGTGCCATCGGCGGGACTAGCGGCTACGAGCAGTACTTC. Translated: CAIGGTSGYEQYF.

This clonotype was detected only a few times. The chain couples TRBV4-2 to TRBJ2-7; 7 bases are a match to TRBD2. V dropped 0 bases and J dropped 0; count of bases not matched to a gene: 5. Germline V lookup: CDR1 LGHNA, CDR2 YNFKEQ. The CDR3 length is 16 residues. CDR3 residues: CASSQDLGLTSYEQYF. CDR3 sequence (DNA): TGTGCCAGCAGCCAAGATTTGGGACTAACCTCCTACGAGCAGTACTTC.

This clonotype appeared a few times. A much more abundant neighbour one base away suggests this may be a read error. This rearrangement joins TRBV20-1 to TRBJ1-1; D not resolved. The CDR3 has 12 amino acids. Germline CDR1 is DFQATT and CDR2 is SNEGSKA (reference sequence). V lost 4 bases to trimming and J lost 9 bases, with 15 bases between them. This chain's CDR3 is CSATSPAKKAFF. CDR3 nucleotide sequence: TGCAGTGCTACATCCCCCGCGAAGAAAGCTTTCTTT.

This clonotype was seen many times. The V call is TRBV6-5, the J call TRBJ1-2; no definite D call. This CDR3 spans 14 amino acids. Trimming cost V 3 bases and J 4 bases, with 12 bases left between them. Germline loops: CDR1 MNHEY, CDR2 SVGAGI. The CDR3: CASSYLQGSYGYTF. The CDR3 region has the DNA TGTGCCAGCAGTTATCTCCAAGGCAGCTATGGCTACACCTTC.